These 3 T cell receptor beta chains came from one sample sequenced in a study of blood T cell repertoires in COVID-19. TCRdb's copy holds only in-frame clones and misses some; the assay was immunoSEQ multiplex PCR. The sample gives roughly 340,000 clones, about 89% of which show up once; around 6% is in the top ten. The sequencing input was peripheral blood. Receptor source: a woman aged 45-65 years with COVID-19, enrolled during active disease.

The chain combines TRBV4-3 with TRBJ1-2; TRBD1 matches at 7 bases. Germline CDR1 and CDR2: LGHNA and YSLEER. V lost 0 bases and J lost 8; bases outside the gene matches: 9. The CDR3 is 15 residues long. The CDR3 DNA is TGCGCCAGCAGCCAAGATGGAAGAACAGGGGCCGGCTACACCTTC. Translated: CASSQDGRTGAGYTF.

This chain joins TRBV7-2 and TRBJ2-4; 9 nucleotides line up with TRBD1. The CDR3 loop spans 16 amino acids. V lost 5 bases, J lost 1 base, and 6 bases stayed unmatched. Germline CDR1 is SGHTA and CDR2 is FQGNSA. The CDR3 DNA is TGTGCCAGCAGCCAACAGGGGGCTGGGGCCAAAAACATTCAGTACTTC. Protein sequence: CASSQQGAGAKNIQYF.

In nucleotides, the CDR3 is TGTGCCAGCAGCTTAAGGCAGACTAGCGGGAGAGGAAAGACCCAGTACTTC. It specifies CASSLRQTSGRGKTQYF. The gene calls are TRBV5-6 and TRBJ2-5, with 12 bases fitting TRBD2. In germline, CDR1 is SGHDT, CDR2 YYEEEE. The CDR3 sequence is 17 residues long. V was pared by 2 bases and J by 6 bases, with 11 bases of the junction left unmatched.